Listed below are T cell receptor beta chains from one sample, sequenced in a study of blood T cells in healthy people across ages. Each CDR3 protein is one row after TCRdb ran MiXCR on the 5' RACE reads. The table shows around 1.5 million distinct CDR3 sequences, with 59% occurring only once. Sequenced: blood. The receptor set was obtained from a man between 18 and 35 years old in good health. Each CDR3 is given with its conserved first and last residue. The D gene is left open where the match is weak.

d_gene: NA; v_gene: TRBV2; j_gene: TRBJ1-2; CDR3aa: CASSVTGLYGYTF
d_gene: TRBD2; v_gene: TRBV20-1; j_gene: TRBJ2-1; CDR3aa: CSASPRAGGHYNEQFF
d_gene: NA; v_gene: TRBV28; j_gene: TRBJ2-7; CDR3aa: CASSPSDGGITFQYF
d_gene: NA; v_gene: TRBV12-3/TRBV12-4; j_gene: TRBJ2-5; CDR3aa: CASSTVGLQETRYF
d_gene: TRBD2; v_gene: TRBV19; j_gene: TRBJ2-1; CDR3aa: CASSIAGSGRSNEQFF
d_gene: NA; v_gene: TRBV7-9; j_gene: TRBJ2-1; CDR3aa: CASSLPDLAELFNEQFF
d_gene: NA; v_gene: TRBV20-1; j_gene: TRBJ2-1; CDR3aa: CSARGGSSEQFF
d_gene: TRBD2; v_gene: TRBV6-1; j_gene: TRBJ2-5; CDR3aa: CASSPVLAEETQYF
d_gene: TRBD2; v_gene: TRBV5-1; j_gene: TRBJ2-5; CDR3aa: CASSLGSGTYNEQYF
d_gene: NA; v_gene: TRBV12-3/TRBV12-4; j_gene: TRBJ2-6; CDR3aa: CASSLTWDGANVLTF
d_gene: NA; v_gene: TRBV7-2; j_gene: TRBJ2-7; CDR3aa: CASSPYSTYEQYF
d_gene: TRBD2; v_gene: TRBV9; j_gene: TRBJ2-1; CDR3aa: CASGTSPGVFADNEQFF
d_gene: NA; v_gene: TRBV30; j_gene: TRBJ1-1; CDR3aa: CAWSVQEGTEAFF
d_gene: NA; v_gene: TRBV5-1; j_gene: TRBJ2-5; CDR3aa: CASSLGGLGGTQYF
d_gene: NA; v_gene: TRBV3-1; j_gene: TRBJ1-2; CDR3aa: CASSQAGEGNYGYTF
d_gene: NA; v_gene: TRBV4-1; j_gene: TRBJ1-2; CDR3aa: CASSQLFGGSGYGYTF
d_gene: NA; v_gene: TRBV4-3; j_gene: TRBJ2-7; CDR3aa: CASSLERVTYEQYF
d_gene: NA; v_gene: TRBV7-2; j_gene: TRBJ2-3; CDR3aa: CASSLVGTPRSTDTQYF
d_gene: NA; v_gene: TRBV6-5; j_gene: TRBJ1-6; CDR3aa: CASSYSPGQKSSYNSPLHF
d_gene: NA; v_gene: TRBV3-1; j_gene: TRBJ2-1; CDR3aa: CAGSGTGRAPNNEQFF
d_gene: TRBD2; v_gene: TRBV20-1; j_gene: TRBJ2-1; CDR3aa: CSADPGLAGGFTYNEQFF
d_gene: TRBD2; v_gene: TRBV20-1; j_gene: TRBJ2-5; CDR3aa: CSAKTGLAGGSQYF
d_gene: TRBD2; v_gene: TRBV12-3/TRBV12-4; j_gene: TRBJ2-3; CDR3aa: CASGRTRLARTDTQYF
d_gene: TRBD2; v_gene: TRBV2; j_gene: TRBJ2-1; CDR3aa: CASSELGLADNEQFF
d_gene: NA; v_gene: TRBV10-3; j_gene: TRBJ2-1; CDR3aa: CAISAPGSYDEQFF
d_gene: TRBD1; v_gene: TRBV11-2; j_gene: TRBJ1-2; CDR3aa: CASSLAGTGATYGYTF
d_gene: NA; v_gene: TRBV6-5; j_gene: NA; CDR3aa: CASRGAGSEQYF
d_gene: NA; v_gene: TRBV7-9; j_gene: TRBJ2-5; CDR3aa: CASSTVIYNEQYF
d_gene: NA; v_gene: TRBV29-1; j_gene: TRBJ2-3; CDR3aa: CSVEPQRLDSTDTQYF
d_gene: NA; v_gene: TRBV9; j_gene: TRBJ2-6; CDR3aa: CASSDARGVSGANVLTF
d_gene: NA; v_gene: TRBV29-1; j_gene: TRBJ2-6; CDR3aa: CSVEFPGLSGANVLTF
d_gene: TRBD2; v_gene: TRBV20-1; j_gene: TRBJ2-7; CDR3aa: CSAGTGLAGGLAYEQYF
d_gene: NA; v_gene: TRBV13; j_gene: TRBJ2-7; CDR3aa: CASSSLGGDEQYF
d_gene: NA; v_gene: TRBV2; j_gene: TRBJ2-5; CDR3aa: CASRAAGLQETQYF
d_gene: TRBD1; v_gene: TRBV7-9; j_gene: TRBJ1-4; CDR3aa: CASSFNRGSDEKLFF
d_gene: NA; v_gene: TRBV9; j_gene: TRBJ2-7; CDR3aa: CASSVGTANYEQYF
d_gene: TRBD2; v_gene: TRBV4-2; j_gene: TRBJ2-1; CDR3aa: CASSQESAGVMGHNEQFF
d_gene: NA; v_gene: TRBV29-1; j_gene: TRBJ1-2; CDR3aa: CSVEVVQLNGYTF
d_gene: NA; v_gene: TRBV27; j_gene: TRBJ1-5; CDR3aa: CASSSFPPGGQPQHF
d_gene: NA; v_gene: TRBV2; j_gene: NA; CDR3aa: CASLDRTRYEQYF
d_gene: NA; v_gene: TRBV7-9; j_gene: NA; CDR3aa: CASSLAEESFQTQYF